This TCR beta chain came from a study of CD8+ T cells in alopecia areata (dated by TCRdb to 2017 to 2018). About the full investigation: The treated patients took part in an open-label pilot trial in which moderate-to-severe alopecia areata was treated with oral tofacitinib at 5 to 10 mg twice daily. Biopsies were taken from tofacitinib-treated patients at baseline and at 4 and 24 weeks of treatment, and a later scalp biopsy was taken in several of the tofacitinib-treated patients. Tofacitinib was given for 6 to 18 months, followed by 6 months of follow-up off drug to assess delayed response and recurrence. The SALT score, which quantifies the percentage of affected scalp surface area, was used to measure disease severity in treated patients. On the human side, TCRbeta sequencing was run on scalp tissue and on sorted CD4+ and CD8+ peripheral blood T cells from healthy controls and from alopecia areata patients with either patchy or totalis/universalis disease. Amplification of TCRbeta CDR3 regions was done by immunoSEQ multiplex PCR using 35 Vbeta forward primers and 13 Jbeta reverse primers. The study used high-throughput TCRbeta sequencing to examine T cell clonal expansion in alopecia areata, in both the C3H/HeJ mouse model and human patients. Scalp clonality was compared among normal scalp (n=4), patchy alopecia areata scalp (n=8), and alopecia totalis/universalis scalp (n=8). RNA was obtained with the PAXgene miRNA kit for fixed scalp, the miRNeasy kit for PBMCs, and the RNeasy kit for mouse skin. Findings and caveats that apply to the study as a whole: During tofacitinib treatment, many expanded lesional clones remained in scalp and blood, and this persistence may partly explain relapse after treatment is stopped. Tofacitinib significantly lowered scalp clonality and the number of expanded CD8+ clones among the top 100 scalp clones. Higher clonality and more expanded CD8+ clones were observed in lesional scalp than in normal scalp, particularly in alopecia totalis/universalis, a finding suggestive of antigenic drive. The treated cohort was small, with a single nonresponder, so links between baseline CD8+ expansion and response need larger studies. Shared TCR sequences between patients were less evident than in mice, which may be partly attributable to HLA diversity in the patient population. Unlike mouse skin, where gammadelta T cells dominate, normal human skin contains resident alphabeta T cells that get sequenced too, which complicates analysis of the scalp TCR repertoire.

In the paper's terms, the time point label means: about 25 weeks on oral tofacitinib. Sample treatment or condition, as interpreted from the label and publication: oral pan-JAK inhibitor, 5-10 mg twice daily. Lesional scalp punch biopsies and peripheral blood were obtained from alopecia areata patients. PBMCs were isolated by density centrifugation and stained for CD3, CD4 and CD8, after which CD4+ and CD8+ T cells were sorted on a FACSAria. Note on this clone: The antigen it binds to is not known. Base qualities are not recorded, but no much larger clone differs from it by a single base.

Library preparation employed the immunoSEQ multiplex PCR assay. For TCR sequencing, RNA was extracted from every sample and reverse transcribed into cDNA to serve as template. First-strand cDNA was synthesized using SuperScript III with a 2:1 mix of oligo-dT and random hexamers. Amplification bias was assessed with a synthetic immune receptor repertoire, and residual bias was removed computationally. The paper's data handling went like this. After raw reads were preprocessed to remove errors, the CDR3 was defined following IMGT conventions as running from the conserved cysteine to phenylalanine. Clonality was calculated as 1 minus Shannon entropy normalized by log2 of the number of productive unique TCRs. Whether each scalp clone was CD4 or CD8 was inferred by checking scalp TCRbeta sequences against the CD4 and CD8 repertoires from sorted blood. Drawn from immuneACCESS, this table holds only the in-frame rearrangements with V and J called that TCRdb kept. Clones are partly lost; checked studies trace under half to an unresolved V gene and leave the rest unexplained. V and J calls and clone size are those listed in that table; D and trimming were worked out from the DNA. The sample data list approximately 160,000 clones, and 50% to 65% of these were observed just once. The ten top clones hold 14% of the sample.

Between the V and J ends, shortened by 2 bases and 2 bases respectively, the junction contains 15 bases. From its cysteine to its phenylalanine, the CDR3 spans 16 amino acids. Left in the record is the CDR3 DNA by itself, 48 bases read in frame from the first base. CDR1 SGDLS and CDR2 YYNGEE are derived from the germline V gene. Specimen: CD4+ T cells sorted from blood, collected at week 24, from a patient treated with tofacitinib. The clonotype was recovered from a human donor with alopecia areata. Recombination joined TRBV9 with TRBJ2-3; TRBD2 is a possible D gene, resting on 6 matching bases. Read as DNA, the sequence is TGTGCCAGCAGCGTGAGCGGGCGGGGAGCCACAGATACGCAGTATTTT. Translated, this is CASSVSGRGATDTQYF.